This T cell receptor beta chain comes out of a study of blood T cell repertoires in COVID-19. TCRdb's table, derived via immunoSEQ multiplex PCR, lists solely in-frame clones and lacks some. The sample has about 140,000 clones, roughly 80% seen once. CDR3 length equals 15 residues. The germline CDR1 and CDR2 sequences are MDHEN and SYDVKM. Unmatched junction bases numbered 13, after V lost 8 bases and J lost 6 bases. This TCR derives from a woman aged 55-69 years with acute or convalescent COVID-19. The chain has TRBV28 and TRBJ1-5, with TRBD1 matching 7 bases. Material: peripheral blood. CDR3 sequence reads: CASRGGEGAFQPQHF. In nucleotides, the CDR3 is TGTGCCAGCCGAGGTGGTGAGGGGGCTTTTCAGCCCCAGCATTTT.